The 10 T cell receptor beta chains given below trace back to one sample, sequenced in a study of T-cell reconstitution after alpha-beta-depleted transplantation in children. TCRbeta library construction was performed incorporating unique molecular identifiers. A single record per CDR3 protein comes from TCRdb applying MiXCR to the PCR reads. The sample shows 700,000 to 950,000 distinct CDR3 sequences, around 15% of them seen only once. This specimen was PBMCs, mostly from graft donor cells, taken 360 days after TCRalphabeta/CD19-depleted stem cell transplant. The source of these receptors is a male patient between 5 and 17 years old who had a stem cell transplant for acute lymphoblastic leukemia, so the T cells may come from the graft donor.

This rearrangement joins TRBV5-5 to TRBJ2-1; tentative D call: TRBD2 (5 bases). Trimming stripped 1 base from V and 4 bases from J, with 15 bases between. The CDR3 contains 16 residues. Germline V lookup: CDR1 SGHKS, CDR2 YYEKEE (reference sequence). CDR3 protein: CASSLRLTGWYNEQFF. The DNA of the CDR3 is TGTGCCAGCAGCTTGCGTTTAACGGGATGGTACAATGAGCAGTTCTTC.

This clonotype was found once. V gene TRBV19 combines with J gene TRBJ2-7; no clear D gene. V shed 4 bases and J shed 3 bases, with 10 bases lying between them. The germline V gene has CDR1 LNHDA and CDR2 SQIVND (reference sequence). This CDR3 spans 13 amino acids. CDR3 nucleotide sequence: TGTGCCAGTAGTACCAGACAATTCTACGAGCAGTACTTC. This translates into CASSTRQFYEQYF.

This clonotype occurred a few times. This chain uses TRBV12-3 or TRBV12-4 with TRBJ2-5, with 7 bases aligning to TRBD2. This CDR3 is 14 amino acids long. The V segment lost 6 bases and the J segment 8 bases; nucleotides outside the gene matches: 12. The CDR3 region has the DNA TGTGCCAGCAGGCTCACTAGCGACCCGGGAACCCAGTACTTC. It specifies CASRLTSDPGTQYF.

The sample holds one count of this clonotype. CDR3 bases: TGCGCCAGCAGCTTGAAACTAGCGGGCTTCACCGGGGAGCTGTTTTTT. It specifies CASSLKLAGFTGELFF. J is TRBJ2-2 and V is TRBV5-1, with 9 bases that match TRBD2. The germline gives CDR1 SGHRS, CDR2 YFSETQ. This CDR3 has 16 amino acids. V shed 1 base and J 4 bases; nucleotides not matched to a gene: 5.

This clonotype was counted a few times. The chain has TRBV11-1 and TRBJ2-3, with TRBD2 matching over 8 bases. This CDR3 is 16 amino acids long. The trim removed 6 bases at V and 3 bases at J, leaving 11 bases unmatched. Per the germline V gene, CDR1 is SGHAT and CDR2 is FQDESV (reference sequence). The DNA of the CDR3 is TGTGCCAGCAGGGACTCTCGACTAGCGTTAACAGATACGCAGTATTTT. It yields the protein CASRDSRLALTDTQYF.

The J gene is TRBJ2-1, the V gene TRBV2, with D possibly TRBD2 on 6 matching bases. V lost 10 bases and J 7 bases, leaving 17 bases between the germline ends. Germline values: CDR1 SNHLY, CDR2 FYNNEI. This CDR3 region has 13 residues. CDR3 DNA sequence: TGTGCCACCGGACGGGACTCTGTAAATGAGCAGTTCTTC. Encoded protein: CATGRDSVNEQFF.

In this sample, this clonotype turned up a few times. The chain recombines TRBV6-5 with TRBJ1-2, with D possibly matching TRBD1 (5 bases). CDR1 is MNHEY, CDR2 SVGAGI, per germline. Trimming pared 2 bases from V and 3 bases from J, leaving 10 bases between. This CDR3 has 14 residues. The CDR3 DNA sequence: TGTGCCAGCAGTTACAGGGGAGTGGACTATGGCTACACCTTC. Amino acids: CASSYRGVDYGYTF.

There are a few counts of this clonotype. The chain carries TRBV10-3 and TRBJ2-7; tentative D call: TRBD2 (6 bases). The germline V and J ends were trimmed by 6 bases and 3 bases, with 18 bases remaining between them. Germline V CDR1 and CDR2: ENHRY, SYGVKD. This CDR3 is built from 15 residues. The CDR3 nucleotides are TGTGCCATCAGCCCGGGACTCGGAGGGATCTACGAGCAGTACTTC. Residues: CAISPGLGGIYEQYF.

This clonotype was seen a few times. This chain connects TRBV18 to TRBJ2-7; D not resolved. V was clipped by 3 bases and J by 6 bases, with 15 bases between them. The CDR3 covers 14 residues. Looked up from germline, CDR1 is KGHSH and CDR2 is LQKENI. CDR3 sequence reads: CASSPLWFPPEQYF. The CDR3 DNA follows: TGTGCCAGCTCACCGTTATGGTTTCCACCCGAGCAGTACTTC.

This clonotype was seen only a few times. The chain carries TRBV7-8 and TRBJ2-1, with 8 bases that match TRBD1. The CDR3 runs 16 residues. Germline lookup yields CDR1 SGHVS and CDR2 FQNEAQ. The V segment lost 3 bases and the J segment 8 bases; nucleotides outside the gene matches: 12. CDR3 protein: CASSFLTGVSRHEQFF. As DNA, the CDR3 is TGTGCCAGCAGCTTCTTGACAGGGGTATCCCGCCATGAGCAGTTCTTC.